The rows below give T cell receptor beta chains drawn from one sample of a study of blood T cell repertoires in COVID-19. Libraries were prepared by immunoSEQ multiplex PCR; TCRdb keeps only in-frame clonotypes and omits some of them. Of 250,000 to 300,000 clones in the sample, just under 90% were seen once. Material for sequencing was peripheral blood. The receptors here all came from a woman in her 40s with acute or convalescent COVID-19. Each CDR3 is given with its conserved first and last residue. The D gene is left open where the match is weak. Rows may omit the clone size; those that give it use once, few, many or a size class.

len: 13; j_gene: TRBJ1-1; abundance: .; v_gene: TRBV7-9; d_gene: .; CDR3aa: CASSLAQGNEAFF; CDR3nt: TGTGCCAGCAGCTTAGCGCAGGGGAATGAAGCTTTCTTT
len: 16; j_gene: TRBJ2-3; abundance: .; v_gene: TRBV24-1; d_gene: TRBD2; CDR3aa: CATSDSQRGGPDTQYF; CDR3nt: TGTGCCACCAGTGATTCCCAGCGGGGGGGCCCGGATACGCAGTATTTT
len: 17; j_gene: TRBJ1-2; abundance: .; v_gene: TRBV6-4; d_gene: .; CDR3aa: CASSDSIRKGANYGYTF; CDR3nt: TGTGCCAGCAGTGACTCGATAAGAAAGGGGGCTAACTATGGCTACACCTTC
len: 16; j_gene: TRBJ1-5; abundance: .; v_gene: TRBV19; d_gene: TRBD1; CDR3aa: CASSIDGTGSNQPQHF; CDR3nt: TGTGCCAGTAGTATAGATGGGACAGGGAGCAATCAGCCCCAGCATTTT
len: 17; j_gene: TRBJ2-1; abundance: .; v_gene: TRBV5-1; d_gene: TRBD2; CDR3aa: CASSLASGLADYNEQFF; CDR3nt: TGCGCCAGCAGCTTGGCCAGTGGGCTAGCGGATTACAATGAGCAGTTCTTC
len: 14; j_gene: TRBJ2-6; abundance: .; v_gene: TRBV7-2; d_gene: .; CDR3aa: CASSFSAGANVLTF; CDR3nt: TGTGCCAGCAGCTTTAGCGCTGGGGCCAACGTCCTGACTTTC
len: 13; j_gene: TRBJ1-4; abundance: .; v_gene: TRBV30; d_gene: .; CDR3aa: CAWSKGQTEKLFF; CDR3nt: TGTGCCTGGAGTAAAGGACAGACCGAAAAACTGTTTTTT
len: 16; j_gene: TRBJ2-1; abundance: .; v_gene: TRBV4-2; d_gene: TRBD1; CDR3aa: CASSQHLGGPDNEQFF; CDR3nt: TGTGCCAGCAGCCAACATTTAGGGGGCCCGGACAATGAGCAGTTCTTC
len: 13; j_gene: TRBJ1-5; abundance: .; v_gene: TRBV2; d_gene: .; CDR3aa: CATNRELGQPQHF; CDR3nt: TGTGCCACCAACAGGGAGCTGGGTCAGCCCCAGCATTTT
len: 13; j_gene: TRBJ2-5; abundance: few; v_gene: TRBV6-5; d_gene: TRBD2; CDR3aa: CASSRGLEGTQYF; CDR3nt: TGTGCCAGCAGCCGAGGACTAGAGGGGACCCAGTACTTC
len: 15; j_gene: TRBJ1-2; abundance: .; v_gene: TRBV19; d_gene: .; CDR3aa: CASSNQGFGYYGYTF; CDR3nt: TGTGCCAGTAGTAACCAGGGTTTTGGTTACTATGGCTACACCTTC
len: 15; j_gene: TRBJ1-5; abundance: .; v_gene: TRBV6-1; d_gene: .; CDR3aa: CASSGASGGNQPQHF; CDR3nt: TGTGCCAGCAGTGGAGCTTCAGGGGGCAATCAGCCCCAGCATTTT
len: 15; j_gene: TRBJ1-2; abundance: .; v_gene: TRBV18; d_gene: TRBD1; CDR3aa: CASSPWDRGIYGYTF; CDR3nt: TGTGCCAGCTCACCCTGGGACAGGGGCATCTATGGCTACACCTTC
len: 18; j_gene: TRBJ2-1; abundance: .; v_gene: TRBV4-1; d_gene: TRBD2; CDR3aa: CASSQLGLAGGLGNEQFF; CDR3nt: TGCGCCAGCAGCCAACTGGGACTAGCGGGGGGGCTGGGGAATGAGCAGTTCTTC
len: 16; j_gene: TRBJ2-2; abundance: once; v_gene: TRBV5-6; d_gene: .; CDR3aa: CASSLMRQRNTGELFF; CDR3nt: TGTGCCAGCAGCTTGATGCGACAGAGGAACACCGGGGAGCTGTTTTTT
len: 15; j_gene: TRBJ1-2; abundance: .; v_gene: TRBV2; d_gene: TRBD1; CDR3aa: CASSGGTGANYGYTF; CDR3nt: TGTGCCAGCAGTGGGGGGACAGGGGCTAACTATGGCTACACCTTC
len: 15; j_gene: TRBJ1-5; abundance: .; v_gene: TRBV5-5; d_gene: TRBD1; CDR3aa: CASSTGQGTNQPQHF; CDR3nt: TGTGCCAGCAGCACCGGACAGGGGACAAACCAGCCCCAGCATTTT
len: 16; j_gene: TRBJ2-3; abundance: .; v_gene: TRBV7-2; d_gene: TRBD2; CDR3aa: CASSSGTSGGWGTQYF; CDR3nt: TGTGCCAGCAGCTCTGGGACTAGCGGGGGCTGGGGTACGCAGTATTTT
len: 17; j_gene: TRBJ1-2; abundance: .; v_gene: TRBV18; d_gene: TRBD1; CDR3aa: CASSPLFRDRSSYGYTF; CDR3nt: TGTGCCAGCTCACCACTCTTCCGGGACAGGTCTTCCTATGGCTACACCTTC
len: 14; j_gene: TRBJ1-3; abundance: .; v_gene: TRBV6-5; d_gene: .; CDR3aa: CASSKDSSGNTIYF; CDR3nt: TGTGCCAGCAGCAAGGACAGCTCTGGAAACACCATATATTTT
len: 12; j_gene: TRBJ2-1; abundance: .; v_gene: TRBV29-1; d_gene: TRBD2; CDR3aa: CSVERGGNEQFF; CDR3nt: TGCAGCGTTGAACGGGGGGGCAATGAGCAGTTCTTC
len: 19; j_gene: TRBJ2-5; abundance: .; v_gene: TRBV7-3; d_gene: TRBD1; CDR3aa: CASSLTGTGLLRTQETQYF; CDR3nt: TGTGCCAGCAGCTTAACCGGGACAGGGCTCTTACGGACACAAGAGACCCAGTACTTC
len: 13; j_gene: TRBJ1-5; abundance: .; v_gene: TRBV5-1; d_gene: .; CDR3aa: CASREDSNQPQHF; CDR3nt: TGCGCCAGCAGGGAGGACAGTAATCAGCCCCAGCATTTT
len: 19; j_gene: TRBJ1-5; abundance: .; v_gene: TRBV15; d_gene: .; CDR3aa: CATSRDPLTRAAIDQPQHF; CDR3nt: TGTGCCACCAGCAGAGATCCCCTTACGAGAGCCGCTATTGATCAGCCCCAGCATTTT
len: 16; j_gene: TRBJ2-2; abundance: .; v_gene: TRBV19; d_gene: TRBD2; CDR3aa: CASSIFAGGPTGELFF; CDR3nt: TGTGCCAGTAGTATATTTGCGGGGGGGCCGACCGGGGAGCTGTTTTTT
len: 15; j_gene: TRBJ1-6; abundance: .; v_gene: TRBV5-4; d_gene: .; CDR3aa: CASSFGGLYNSPLHF; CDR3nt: TGTGCCAGCAGCTTCGGGGGACTCTATAATTCACCCCTCCACTTT
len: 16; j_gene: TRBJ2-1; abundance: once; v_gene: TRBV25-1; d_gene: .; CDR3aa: CASSDWTVGSYNEQFF; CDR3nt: TGTGCCAGCAGTGACTGGACAGTCGGTTCCTACAATGAGCAGTTCTTC
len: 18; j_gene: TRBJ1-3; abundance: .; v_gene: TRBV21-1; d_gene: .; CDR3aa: CASSCIRTDENSGNTIYF; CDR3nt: TGTGCCAGCAGCTGTATCAGGACAGACGAGAACTCTGGAAACACCATATATTTT
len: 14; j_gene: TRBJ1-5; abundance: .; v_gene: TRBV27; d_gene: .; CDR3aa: CASSLLQSNQPQHF; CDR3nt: TGTGCCAGCAGTTTATTACAATCCAATCAGCCCCAGCATTTT
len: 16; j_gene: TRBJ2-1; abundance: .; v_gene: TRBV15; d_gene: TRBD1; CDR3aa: CATSRGRGQGVHEQFF; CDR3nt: TGTGCCACCAGCAGAGGGAGGGGACAGGGGGTGCATGAGCAGTTCTTC
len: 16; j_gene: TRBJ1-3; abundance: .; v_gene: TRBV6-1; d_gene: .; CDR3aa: CASSGLPGVAGNTIYF; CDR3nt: TGTGCCAGCAGTGGCCTCCCAGGGGTAGCTGGAAACACCATATATTTT
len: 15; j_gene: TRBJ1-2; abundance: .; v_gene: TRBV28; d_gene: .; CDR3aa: CASSFPLGSPFLYTF; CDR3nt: TGTGCCAGCAGTTTCCCCCTGGGGAGCCCATTTCTCTACACCTTC
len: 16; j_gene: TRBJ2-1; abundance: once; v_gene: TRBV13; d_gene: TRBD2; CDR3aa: CASSPSGGPTYNEQFF; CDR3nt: TGTGCCAGCAGTCCCAGCGGGGGGCCAACCTACAATGAGCAGTTCTTC
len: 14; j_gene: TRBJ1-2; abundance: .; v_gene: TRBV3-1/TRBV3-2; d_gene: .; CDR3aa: CASSQGRTNYGYTF; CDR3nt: TGTGCCAGCAGCCAAGGGCGGACTAACTATGGCTACACCTTC
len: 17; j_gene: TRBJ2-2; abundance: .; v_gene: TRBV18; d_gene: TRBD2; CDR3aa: CASSPPSGGANTGELFF; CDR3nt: TGTGCCAGCTCACCTCCTAGCGGGGGGGCGAACACCGGGGAGCTGTTTTTT
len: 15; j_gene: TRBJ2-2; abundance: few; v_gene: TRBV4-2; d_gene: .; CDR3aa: CASREGGKDTGELFF; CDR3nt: TGTGCCAGTCGAGAGGGGGGGAAGGACACCGGGGAGCTGTTTTTT
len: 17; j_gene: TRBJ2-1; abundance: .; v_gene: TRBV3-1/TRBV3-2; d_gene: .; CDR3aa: CASSQEGGVGLYNEQFF; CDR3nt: TGTGCCAGCAGCCAAGAAGGAGGGGTGGGCCTCTACAATGAGCAGTTCTTC
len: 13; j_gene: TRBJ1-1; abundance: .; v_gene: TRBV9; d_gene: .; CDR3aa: CASSVRIGGVAFF; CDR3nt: TGTGCCAGCAGCGTACGGATCGGGGGGGTAGCTTTCTTT
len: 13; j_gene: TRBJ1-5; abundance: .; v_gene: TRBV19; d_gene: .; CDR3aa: CASSPPPGWAQHF; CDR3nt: TGTGCCAGTTCTCCCCCCCCAGGCTGGGCCCAGCATTTT
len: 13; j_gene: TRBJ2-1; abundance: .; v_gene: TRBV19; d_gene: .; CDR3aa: CASSPLPRNEQFF; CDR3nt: TGTGCCAGTAGTCCCCTCCCTAGGAATGAGCAGTTCTTC
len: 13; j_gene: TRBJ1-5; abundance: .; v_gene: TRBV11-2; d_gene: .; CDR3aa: CASSSMFNQPQHF; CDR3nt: TGTGCCAGCAGCTCCATGTTCAATCAGCCCCAGCATTTT
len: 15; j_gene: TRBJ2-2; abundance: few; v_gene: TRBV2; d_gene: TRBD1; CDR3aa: CASRGQWGNTGELFF; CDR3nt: TGTGCCAGCCGGGGACAGTGGGGTAACACCGGGGAGCTGTTTTTT
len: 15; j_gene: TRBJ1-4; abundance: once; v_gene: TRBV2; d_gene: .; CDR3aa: CASTEVLRVNEKLFF; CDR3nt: TGTGCCAGCACCGAGGTCCTTCGGGTTAATGAAAAACTGTTTTTT
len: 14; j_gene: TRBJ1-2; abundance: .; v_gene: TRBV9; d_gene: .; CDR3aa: CASSVTGKLGGYTF; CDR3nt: TGTGCCAGCAGCGTAACAGGGAAGCTAGGTGGCTACACCTTC
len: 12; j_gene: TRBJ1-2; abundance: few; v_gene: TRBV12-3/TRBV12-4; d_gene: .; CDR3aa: CASSLTENGYTF; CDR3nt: TGTGCCAGCAGTTTGACGGAGAATGGCTACACCTTC